Listed here are 16 T cell receptor beta chains from one sample, sequenced in a study of T cell responses to AZD1222 COVID-19 vaccine. Assay used: immunoSEQ multiplex PCR; TCRdb lists only in-frame clones, some missing. This table holds some 130,000 clones, around 85% found once. The material sequenced was peripheral blood, taken on day 0 of AZD1222 vaccination. Receptor source: an adult in good health.

A few counts support this clone. The rearrangement joins TRBV19 to TRBJ1-1; 9 nucleotides match TRBD1. V lost 5 bases, J lost 11 bases, and 12 bases stayed unmatched. There are 14 residues in the CDR3. Germline V gene data show CDR1 as LNHDA and CDR2 as SQIVND (reference sequence). CDR3 in DNA: TGTGCCAGTAGTGGAACAGGGGGCGCGCTGAAGGCTTTCTTT. Translated: CASSGTGGALKAFF. Filled out from reference TRBV19 and TRBJ1-1, the complete variable domain reads DGGITQSPKYLFRKEGQNVTLSCEQNLNHDAMYWYRQDPGQGLRLIYYSQIVNDFQKGDIAEGYSVSREKKESFPLTVTSAQKNPTAFYLCASSGTGGALKAFFGQGTRLTVV.

This chain joins TRBV7-7 and TRBJ1-1, with D perhaps matching TRBD1 (5 bases). This CDR3 has 14 residues. V lost 0 bases to trimming and J lost 13 bases, with 18 bases between them. Germline CDR1 is SSHAT and CDR2 is FNYEAQ (reference sequence). CDR3: CASSLAFGHPLNFF. The CDR3 region has the DNA TGTGCCAGCAGCTTAGCTTTTGGACACCCTCTTAATTTCTTT.

The J gene is TRBJ1-2, the V gene TRBV3-1 (or the pseudogene TRBV3-2); perhaps TRBD1 as D (5 bases). The CDR3 has 14 amino acids. Per germline, CDR1 LGHDT and CDR2 YNNKEL (reference sequence). V was clipped by 2 bases and J by 4 bases, with 11 bases between them. CDR3 residues: CASSQTTGFYGYTF. The CDR3 nucleotides read TGTGCCAGCAGCCAAACCACAGGATTCTATGGCTACACCTTC.

The chain employs TRBV5-1 and TRBJ2-2, with D unclear. CDR3 length: 17 amino acids. V was trimmed by 1 base and J by 1 base, leaving 14 bases between them. Germline V gene sequence: CDR1 SGHRS, CDR2 YFSETQ. The CDR3 is CASSLIPPEKNTGELFF. DNA for the CDR3: TGCGCCAGCAGCTTGATCCCGCCAGAGAAGAACACCGGGGAGCTGTTTTTT.

This chain joins TRBV7-9 and TRBJ1-2; no reliable D call. The length of the CDR3 is 15 residues. The V gene lost 4 bases and the J gene lost 4 bases, with 16 bases spanning the gap. The V gene's germline CDR1 is SEHNR and CDR2 FQNEAQ (reference sequence). Written as DNA, the CDR3 is TGTGCCAGCAGCTACGAGGCGAGCGACTTCTATGGCTACACCTTC. Translated, it gives CASSYEASDFYGYTF.

This clone was counted at least ten times. The genes are TRBV20-1 and TRBJ2-1, with D hard to call. This CDR3 region has 11 residues. V shed 5 bases and J shed 7 bases, with 9 bases lying between them. Germline-derived CDR1 and CDR2 are DFQATT and SNEGSKA (reference sequence). CDR3 bases: TGCAGTGCTTTTTATACGAATGAGCAGTTCTTC. It encodes CSAFYTNEQFF.

The rearrangement uses TRBV7-2 and TRBJ2-7, with a tentative D call TRBD1 (6 bases). The length of the CDR3 is 18 residues. Trimming took 2 bases from V and 0 from J, leaving 20 bases between them. From germline, CDR1 is SGHTA and CDR2 FQGNSA. CDR3 amino acids: CASSLYADIQGRSYEQYF. The CDR3 nucleotides read TGTGCCAGCAGCTTATACGCGGATATACAGGGCCGCTCCTACGAGCAGTACTTC.

The V and J genes are TRBV2 and TRBJ2-7; 8 nucleotides agree with TRBD2. Germline CDR1 reads SNHLY; CDR2 reads FYNNEI. The J segment lost 4 bases and the V segment lost 1 base, leaving 9 bases of the junction unmatched. The CDR3 runs to 16 residues. The CDR3 sequence is CASSEERSGGLYEQYF. DNA of the CDR3: TGTGCCAGCAGTGAAGAAAGAAGCGGGGGCCTTTACGAGCAGTACTTC.

V usage is TRBV30 and J usage is TRBJ1-2; 7 bases are a match to TRBD1. Germline trimming cut 0 bases from V and 5 bases from J; bases unmatched to any gene: 12. CDR1 and CDR2 from the germline V gene are GTSNPN and SVGIG (reference sequence). The CDR3 has 16 residues. The CDR3 coding sequence is TGTGCCTGGAGTGTAGGCTCCGGGACAGCCGGTTATGGCTACACCTTC. This encodes CAWSVGSGTAGYGYTF.

This rearrangement joins TRBV19 to TRBJ1-5, with D perhaps matching TRBD1 (6 bases). Germline V lookup: CDR1 LNHDA, CDR2 SQIVND (reference sequence). The CDR3 sequence is 13 residues long. Deletions cut 5 bases from V and 4 bases from J, with 9 bases between. In nucleotides, the CDR3 is TGTGCCAGTAGTTACAGGGAGAATCAGCCCCAGCATTTT. This sequence encodes CASSYRENQPQHF.

This clone was observed a single time. This sequence joins TRBV2 and TRBJ2-5; the D gene is possibly TRBD2 (6 bases). From germline, CDR1 is SNHLY and CDR2 FYNNEI. The length of the CDR3 is 15 residues. Trimming left V 6 bases short and J 2 bases short, with 16 bases between. This CDR3 is CASRRLAGLQETQYF. For the CDR3, the DNA is TGTGCCAGCAGGAGACTGGCGGGGTTACAAGAGACCCAGTACTTC.

This clone was observed a few times. V gene TRBV24-1 combines with J gene TRBJ2-3; TRBD2 aligns across 9 bases. Germline trimming cut 5 bases from V and 11 bases from J; bases unmatched to any gene: 7. Germline V gene sequence: CDR1 KGHDR, CDR2 SFDVKD. There are 13 residues in the CDR3. CDR3 DNA: TGTGCCACCAGTGGGCGACTAGCGGACATGCAGTATTTT. It codes for CATSGRLADMQYF.

V is TRBV18 and J is TRBJ1-4; no definite D call. CDR3 length equals 14 residues. CDR1 and CDR2 from the germline V gene are KGHSH and LQKENI. The V end was cut by 3 bases, the J end by 4 bases, with 9 bases between. CDR3 DNA: TGTGCCAGCTCACCGGGAGGGAATAATGAAAAACTGTTTTTT. As protein: CASSPGGNNEKLFF. Complete variable domain (other parts from reference TRBV18 and TRBJ1-4): NAGVMQNPRHLVRRRGQEARLRCSPMKGHSHVYWYRQLPEEGLKFMVYLQKENIIDESGMPKERFSAEFPKEGPSILRIQQVVRGDSAAYFCASSPGGNNEKLFFGSGTQLSVL.

The V gene is TRBV7-3, the J gene TRBJ1-2; D unresolved. From germline, CDR1 is SGHTA and CDR2 FQGTGA. The V and J ends lost 5 bases and 8 bases respectively, with 12 bases between them. The CDR3 loop spans 12 amino acids. CDR3: CASSDHLGGYTF. In DNA, the CDR3 is TGTGCCAGCAGCGACCATTTGGGGGGCTACACCTTC.

The chain couples TRBV12-3 or TRBV12-4 to TRBJ2-5; the match to TRBD1 covers 7 bases. The length of the CDR3 is 13 residues. V lost 6 bases and J lost 5; bases outside the gene matches: 6. The CDR3, as DNA: TGTGCCAGCAGGTCGACAGGGCTGGAGACCCAGTACTTC. Amino acid sequence: CASRSTGLETQYF.

V gene TRBV5-1 combines with J gene TRBJ1-2, with 11 bases lining up with TRBD1. The trim removed 4 bases at V and 4 bases at J, leaving 6 bases unmatched. The germline V gene encodes CDR1 SGHRS and CDR2 YFSETQ. The CDR3 covers 15 residues. The CDR3 reads CASSPGQGVLYGYTF. CDR3 coding DNA: TGCGCCAGCAGCCCGGGACAGGGGGTTCTCTATGGCTACACCTTC.